A selection of T cell receptor beta chains follows, all from one sample in a study of shared T cell receptors in the human thymus. Profiling relied on immunoSEQ multiplex PCR, and the TCRdb table lists in-frame clones only, not all of them. The data show some 640,000 clones, more than 75% seen once. These sequences were also reported in another study, on human thymus T cells.

The sequenced material came from thymocytes. These receptors were taken from a boy less than two years old with a congenital heart defect. The CDR3 runs from the conserved cysteine through the conserved F or W. Fields, in order: CDR3 DNA, CDR3 protein, V gene, J gene, clone size, D gene. D genes are given only for firm matches. Expanded clones are given a class, and other clones once, few, many or no size at all.

TGCGCCAGCAGTGTAAACCGAGGAATCAAAAACATTCAGTACTTC	CASSVNRGIKNIQYF	TRBV10-1	TRBJ2-4	-	-
TGCGCCAGCAGCTCGTTCCCACGGCGGGTCTACGAGCAGTACTTC	CASSSFPRRVYEQYF	TRBV4-3	TRBJ2-7	-	-
TGTGCCAGCAGCTACGGGACAGGAAATTCACCCCTCCACTTT	CASSYGTGNSPLHF	TRBV7-2	TRBJ1-6	once	TRBD1
TGTGCCAGTACGGGACAGGGGTTTGAAAAACTGTTTTTT	CASTGQGFEKLFF	TRBV19	TRBJ1-4	-	TRBD1
TGTGCCAGCAGCGTAGGAGGGGGCGCCTACAATGAGCAGTTCTTC	CASSVGGGAYNEQFF	TRBV9	TRBJ2-1	-	TRBD1
TGCAGTGCCCACGCTGGGCAGACCCAGTACTTC	CSAHAGQTQYF	TRBV20-1	TRBJ2-5	-	-
TGTGCCAGCAGCCAAGATTTACAGGGCGCGCGTTGGACTGAAGCTTTCTTT	CASSQDLQGARWTEAFF	TRBV14	TRBJ1-1	few	-
TGTGCCAGCAGCTTGGGCCAGATCAATGAAAAACTGTTTTTT	CASSLGQINEKLFF	TRBV5-7	TRBJ1-4	-	-
TGCAGCGTTGAAGATCTTAGGACAGCAGAGCAGTTCTTC	CSVEDLRTAEQFF	TRBV29-1	TRBJ2-1	-	-
TGTGCCAGCAGTTTAGAGCGGACAGCCTATGGCTACACCTTC	CASSLERTAYGYTF	TRBV28	TRBJ1-2	-	-
TGTGCCAGCAGCCGTGACAGCCTCCATCAGCCCCAGCATTTT	CASSRDSLHQPQHF	TRBV7-2	TRBJ1-5	-	-
TGTGCCAGCTCACCACCCGAGTTCCCACGCTCCTACGAGCAGTACTTC	CASSPPEFPRSYEQYF	TRBV18	TRBJ2-7	-	-
TGCGCCAGCAGCCAAGGTGTGTATGGAACAGGGGATAGTGGTGGCTACACCTTC	CASSQGVYGTGDSGGYTF	TRBV4-3	TRBJ1-2	-	TRBD1
TGCGCCAGCAGCCAAGATCCTAGCGGGGGGACCTACAATGAGCAGTTCTTC	CASSQDPSGGTYNEQFF	TRBV4-1	TRBJ2-1	once	TRBD2
TGTGCCAGCAGTGAGGAGCGCGGGAGCCAGTTCTTC	CASSEERGSQFF	TRBV2	TRBJ2-1	once	TRBD2
TGTGCCACCTGGAGTGTCCCTGACAGGGGAAATTCACCCCTCCACTTT	CATWSVPDRGNSPLHF	TRBV30	TRBJ1-6	-	TRBD1
TGTGCCTGGGGAGCCGGGACAGGGGGAACGGGAGAGACCCAGTACTTC	CAWGAGTGGTGETQYF	TRBV30	TRBJ2-5	-	TRBD1
TGTGCCAGCAGGCCGGGAGTCAAGGGGCCAGGGGCCAACGTCCTGACTTTC	CASRPGVKGPGANVLTF	TRBV27	TRBJ2-6	-	-
TGTGCCAGCAGCGTAGCTACGGGGTACGAGCAGTTCTTC	CASSVATGYEQFF	TRBV9	TRBJ2-1	-	-
TGTGCCAGCAGCTTACTGACAGTGGGGAACACTGAAGCTTTCTTT	CASSLLTVGNTEAFF	TRBV7-2	TRBJ1-1	once	-
TGTGCCAGCAGTTGCCCTCCGAGACAGGGGATAGAATCTGGGGCCAACGTCCTGACTTTC	CASSCPPRQGIESGANVLTF	TRBV28	TRBJ2-6	-	TRBD1
TGTGCCAGCAGCTCAGGGCGGTACGAGCAGTACTTC	CASSSGRYEQYF	TRBV6-5	TRBJ2-7	-	-
TGCGCCAGCAGCCAAGATTCCCCCCACGAGAGGGCCAAAAACATTCAGTACTTC	CASSQDSPHERAKNIQYF	TRBV4-1	TRBJ2-4	-	-
TGTGCCAGCAGAACCGTCCGTGGTAATAGTAATTCACCCCTCCACTTT	CASRTVRGNSNSPLHF	TRBV28	TRBJ1-6	few	-
TGTGCCAGTAGCACTGGGGATAGGGGTTTAATGGTCACAGATACGCAGTATTTT	CASSTGDRGLMVTDTQYF	TRBV19	TRBJ2-3	-	-
TGCGCCAGCAGCCCCAACCTTCATAGCGGGCGGACCTCCTACAATGAGCAGTTCTTC	CASSPNLHSGRTSYNEQFF	TRBV4-3	TRBJ2-1	-	TRBD2